This entry features one T cell receptor beta chain sequence. These data come from a study of glioma-infiltrating T cells after dendritic cell vaccination. Method: immunoSEQ multiplex PCR; TCRdb's copy keeps in-frame clones and lacks some. The sample lists about 90,000 clones; around 83% were seen once. This sample's time point: after dendritic cell vaccination, including at tumor progression/relapse. Trimming left V 5 bases short and J 8 bases short, with 25 bases between. Germline lookup yields CDR1 SGHRS and CDR2 YFSETQ. The length of the CDR3 is 17 residues. The chain carries TRBV5-1 and TRBJ2-2, with D possibly being TRBD2 (6 bases). The material sequenced was blood, taken after dendritic cell vaccination. This TCR was recovered from a human donor with glioblastoma. The CDR3: CASRTTLRESTGGELFF. DNA of the CDR3: TGCGCCAGCAGGACGACGCTCCGGGAGTCTACCGGGGGGGAGCTGTTTTTT.